These 30 T cell receptor beta chains share one sample of origin, sequenced in a study of a mutant IDH1 vaccine in newly diagnosed glioma. No antigens are known for them. Indicated time point: week 11, during vaccination. Mutant IDH1 20-mer peptide, at 300 ug, made up each vaccine dose, with topical imiquimod. Some clones are missing from TCRdb's copy, which holds only in-frame ones; the method was immunoSEQ multiplex PCR. The repertoire includes some 26,000 clones, approximately 70% of them detected once, and approximately 9.9% sits in the top ten. The source was peripheral blood mononuclear cells (PBMCs), collected from a glioma patient whose treatment included an IDH1 peptide vaccine. The origin of the receptors is a man in his late teens or twenties with glioma. Some clones in this sample may be carry-over from other donors' samples.

This chain connects TRBV30 to TRBJ2-2, with D possibly called TRBD1 or TRBD2 (6 bases each). The CDR3 covers 15 residues. Germline V gene sequence: CDR1 GTSNPN, CDR2 SVGIG (reference sequence). The V end lost 5 bases, the J end lost 2 bases, and 15 bases lay between the germline ends. The CDR3 sequence is CAWDDRRGNTGELFF. The CDR3 DNA is TGTGCCTGGGACGACAGGAGGGGCAACACCGGGGAGCTGTTTTTT.

The V and J genes are TRBV10-3 and TRBJ2-7; 7 bases align to TRBD2. The CDR3 consists of 13 residues. Germline V lookup: CDR1 ENHRY, CDR2 SYGVKD. V trimming: 6 bases; J trimming: 4 bases; junction bases outside the gene matches: 6. The CDR3 sequence is CAIRDLGGYEQYF. The CDR3 DNA reads TGTGCCATCAGGGACTTGGGGGGGTACGAGCAGTACTTC.

This clone was seen more than once but under ten times. The genes are TRBV11-2 and TRBJ1-1; D remains unclear. Trimming removed 3 bases from V and 7 bases from J, with 6 bases in between. Germline values: CDR1 SGHAT, CDR2 FQNNGV. CDR3 length equals 11 residues. In DNA, the CDR3 is TGTGCCAGCAGCTTTCGCTATGAAGCTTTCTTT. It translates to CASSFRYEAFF.

The chain uses TRBV18 and TRBJ2-7; 11 bases align to TRBD2. CDR3 size: 15 residues. The trim removed 4 bases at V and 9 bases at J, leaving 11 bases unmatched. The germline V gene encodes CDR1 KGHSH and CDR2 LQKENI. The DNA of the CDR3 is TGTGCCAGCTCACATAATCCGACTAGCGGGATCGGGCAGTACTTC. This translates into CASSHNPTSGIGQYF.

V usage is TRBV7-9 and J usage is TRBJ2-7; 8 bases fit TRBD1. CDR1 SEHNR and CDR2 FQNEAQ come from the germline V gene (reference sequence). This CDR3 has 15 residues. The J segment lost 4 bases and the V segment lost 5 bases, leaving 10 bases of the junction unmatched. The CDR3 sequence: CASSPISGTGYEQYF. CDR3 DNA sequence: TGTGCCAGCAGCCCGATATCTGGGACAGGTTACGAGCAGTACTTC.

The chain combines TRBV4-1 with TRBJ1-6; D unclear. V was cut by 0 bases and J by 7 bases, with 4 bases left in between. Germline V gene sequence: CDR1 MGHRA, CDR2 YSYEKL. The CDR3 extends over 13 amino acids. This CDR3 reads CASSQDGNSPLHF. The CDR3 nucleotides are TGCGCCAGCAGCCAAGACGGGAATTCACCCCTCCACTTT.

This CDR3 reads CASSLLPGNIQYF. In DNA, the CDR3 is TGTGCCAGCAGCTTGCTGCCGGGGAACATTCAGTACTTC. The chain employs TRBV7-9 and TRBJ2-4; D is possibly TRBD2 (5 bases). V was clipped by 3 bases and J by 7 bases, with 10 bases between them. The CDR3 has 13 amino acids. Germline CDR1 SEHNR, CDR2 FQNEAQ (reference sequence).

This rearrangement joins TRBV29-1 to TRBJ1-1, with 7 bases aligning to TRBD1. Trimming took 4 bases from V and 5 from J; bases not matched to a gene: 4. Looked up from germline, CDR1 is SQVTM and CDR2 is ANQGSEA. The CDR3 runs to 12 residues. CDR3 amino acids: CSVGQGETEAFF. DNA of the CDR3: TGCAGCGTTGGACAGGGAGAGACTGAAGCTTTCTTT. Together with reference TRBV29-1 and TRBJ1-1, the CDR3 gives the full variable domain: SAVISQKPSRDICQRGTSLTIQCQVDSQVTMMFWYRQQPGQSLTLIATANQGSEATYESGFVIDKFPISRPNLTFSTLTVSNMSPEDSSIYLCSVGQGETEAFFGQGTRLTVV.

This clone was observed once. CDR3 region: CASSVEMAGGMNEQFF. The CDR3 DNA reads as TGTGCCAGCAGCGTGGAGATGGCGGGGGGCATGAATGAGCAGTTCTTC. The J gene is TRBJ2-1, the V gene TRBV9, with 8 bases identical to TRBD2. The length of the CDR3 is 16 residues. CDR1 is SGDLS and CDR2 is YYNGEE in the germline V gene. V dropped 2 bases and J dropped 7; count of bases not matched to a gene: 11.

This clone turned up a few times. The genes are TRBV9 and TRBJ1-1; D unresolved. The CDR3 consists of 15 residues. Germline V lookup: CDR1 SGDLS, CDR2 YYNGEE. V gave up 0 bases and J gave up 0 bases, with 9 bases separating them. In DNA form, the CDR3 reads TGTGCCAGCAGCGTAGCGGGAGGCATGAACACTGAAGCTTTCTTT. The encoded protein is CASSVAGGMNTEAFF.

This sequence joins TRBV5-6 and TRBJ1-6, with 9 bases lining up with TRBD1. This CDR3 region has 14 residues. V trimming: 4 bases; J trimming: 5 bases; junction bases outside the gene matches: 1. CDR1 is SGHDT and CDR2 is YYEEEE in the germline V gene. This chain's CDR3 is CASSRDRDNSPLHF. The CDR3 coding sequence is TGTGCCAGCAGCCGGGACAGGGATAATTCACCCCTCCACTTT.

CDR3 amino acids: CASSLRDRAYEQYF. CDR3 DNA sequence: TGTGCCAGCAGCCTCCGGGACAGGGCCTACGAGCAGTACTTC. The V and J genes are TRBV7-9 and TRBJ2-7; 9 bases map to TRBD1. The CDR3 contains 14 residues. Per germline, CDR1 SEHNR and CDR2 FQNEAQ (reference sequence). Trimming cost V 5 bases and J 2 bases; bases outside gene matches: 4.

This chain uses TRBV7-2 with TRBJ2-7; 14 bases are a match to TRBD2. Germline V gene sequence: CDR1 SGHTA, CDR2 FQGNSA. This CDR3 region has 18 residues. Unmatched junction bases numbered 6, after V lost 2 bases and J lost 0 bases. The DNA of the CDR3 is TGTGCCAGCAGCTTACGGACTAGCGGGGGGCTGGCCTCCTACGAGCAGTACTTC. It translates to CASSLRTSGGLASYEQYF.

This clone appeared a few times. This chain links TRBV10-3 with TRBJ2-7; D gene ambiguous. The CDR3 length is 14 residues. V lost 3 bases, J lost 0 bases, and 9 bases lay in between. Germline CDR1 ENHRY, CDR2 SYGVKD. The CDR3 is CAISDPRISYEQYF. CDR3 coding DNA: TGTGCCATCAGTGACCCTAGGATCTCCTACGAGCAGTACTTC.

This clone was seen only once. The V gene is TRBV4-3, the J gene TRBJ2-7; possibly TRBD2 for D (7 bases). The V gene lost 0 bases and the J gene lost 2 bases, with 11 bases spanning the gap. Germline V gene data show CDR1 as LGHNA and CDR2 as YSLEER. This CDR3 comprises 15 residues. The CDR3, as DNA: TGCGCCAGCAGCCAAGAATACGGGGGGCCCTACGAGCAGTACTTC. As protein: CASSQEYGGPYEQYF.

The chain uses TRBV7-2 and TRBJ1-1; D unclear. The CDR3 sequence is 14 residues long. Trimming removed 3 bases at V and 0 bases at J, with 8 bases between. Germline values: CDR1 SGHTA, CDR2 FQGNSA. The DNA for the CDR3 is TGTGCCAGCAGCTTGGATCTCTTGAACACTGAAGCTTTCTTT. Protein: CASSLDLLNTEAFF.

This rearrangement joins TRBV6-5 to TRBJ1-4; no firm D call. The V gene lost 7 bases and the J gene lost 7 bases, with 16 bases spanning the gap. CDR3 length: 14 amino acids. Per the germline V gene, CDR1 is MNHEY and CDR2 is SVGAGI. DNA of the CDR3: TGTGCCAGCACCAGGACGGCTACTGGTGAAAAACTGTTTTTT. Protein sequence: CASTRTATGEKLFF.

This clone showed up just once. The chain uses TRBV6-6 and TRBJ1-1, with unresolved D. This CDR3 contains 14 residues. In germline, CDR1 is MNHNY, CDR2 SVGAGI (reference sequence). V was pared by 2 bases and J by 1 base, with 8 bases between. The CDR3 bases are TGTGCCAGCAGTTACCAAGAGGCGAACACTGAAGCTTTCTTT. Amino acid sequence: CASSYQEANTEAFF.

The rearrangement links TRBV6-6 to TRBJ1-1, with 7 bases lining up with TRBD1. The J segment lost 3 bases and the V segment lost 5 bases, leaving 6 bases of the junction unmatched. This CDR3 comprises 14 residues. Germline assignment: CDR1 MNHNY and CDR2 SVGAGI (reference sequence). CDR3 sequence: CASSLEGAYTEAFF. The CDR3 DNA is TGTGCCAGCAGTCTCGAGGGGGCTTACACTGAAGCTTTCTTT.

This chain joins TRBV14 and TRBJ2-7; 10 bases line up with TRBD1. The CDR3 is made up of 15 amino acids. Germline assignment: CDR1 SGHDN and CDR2 FVKESK. Germline trimming cut 4 bases from V and 5 bases from J; bases unmatched to any gene: 8. The CDR3 DNA reads TGTGCCAGCAGCCTGGGACAGGGGTATGGTCACGAGCAGTACTTC. Protein: CASSLGQGYGHEQYF.

This rearrangement joins TRBV4-3 to TRBJ2-7, with D perhaps being TRBD1 or TRBD2 (5 bases each). The CDR3 length is 16 residues. Germline CDR1 LGHNA, CDR2 YSLEER. V lost 0 bases and J lost 0, with 12 bases in between. The CDR3 region is CASSQDTGTSSYEQYF. The CDR3 DNA reads as TGCGCCAGCAGCCAAGATACGGGGACGAGCTCCTACGAGCAGTACTTC.

V usage is TRBV6-6 and J usage is TRBJ1-3; D is unclear. This CDR3 is 14 amino acids long. Germline V lookup: CDR1 MNHNY, CDR2 SVGAGI (reference sequence). V was clipped by 6 bases and J by 1 base, with 10 bases between them. The chain's CDR3 is CASRKGGSGNTIYF. For the CDR3, the DNA is TGTGCCAGCAGGAAGGGAGGATCTGGAAACACCATATATTTT.

J is TRBJ2-2 and V is TRBV6-6, with D tentatively TRBD2 (5 bases). The CDR3 is 14 amino acids. V was cut by 2 bases and J by 4 bases, with 8 bases left in between. Germline V gene lookup returns CDR1 MNHNY and CDR2 SVGAGI (reference sequence). The CDR3 coding sequence is TGTGCCAGCAGTTACCAGAGGGCCACCGGGGAGCTGTTTTTT. It translates to CASSYQRATGELFF.

The gene calls are TRBV30 and TRBJ1-3; D uncertain. V was clipped by 0 bases and J by 0 bases, with 15 bases between them. CDR1 and CDR2 (germline): GTSNPN, SVGIG (reference sequence). This CDR3 is 17 amino acids long. The CDR3 DNA sequence: TGTGCCTGGAGTGTTTTTCTACCCTCGAGCTCTGGAAACACCATATATTTT. It is translated as CAWSVFLPSSSGNTIYF.

The CDR3 loop reads CAWSPTVMNTEAFF. CDR3 sequence (DNA): TGTGCCTGGAGCCCGACAGTAATGAACACTGAAGCTTTCTTT. The chain has TRBV30 and TRBJ1-1; a weak D match, TRBD1 (5 bases). This CDR3 comprises 14 residues. Germline assignment: CDR1 GTSNPN and CDR2 SVGIG (reference sequence). V gave up 3 bases and J gave up 0 bases, with 11 bases separating them.

The CDR3 sequence is CASSQGEAFF. As DNA, the CDR3 is TGTGCCAGCTCCCAGGGTGAAGCTTTCTTT. This chain links TRBV18 with TRBJ1-1; D may be TRBD1 (5 bases). The V gene lost 6 bases and the J gene lost 7 bases, with 6 bases spanning the gap. Germline V gene lookup returns CDR1 KGHSH and CDR2 LQKENI. The length of the CDR3 is 10 residues.

This chain connects TRBV5-8 to TRBJ2-5; D possibly matches TRBD1 or TRBD2 (5 bases each). The end of the DNA fits TRBJ2-7 better, so the J call may be wrong. The CDR3 totals 14 residues. Germline V CDR1 and CDR2: SGHTS, YDEGEE. DNA for the CDR3: TGTGCCAGCAGCACGGGGACGTTTTTCTCCGAGCAGTACTTC. Translation: CASSTGTFFSEQYF.

Only a few counts were recorded for this clone. The V call is TRBV7-9, the J call TRBJ1-1; D gene unclear. This CDR3 has 13 amino acids. V lost 5 bases and J lost 7, with 14 bases in between. Germline CDR1 SEHNR, CDR2 FQNEAQ (reference sequence). CDR3 sequence: CASSPPLSNEAFF. The CDR3 bases are TGTGCCAGCAGCCCCCCCCTTTCTAATGAAGCTTTCTTT.

The J gene is TRBJ2-3, the V gene TRBV28; weak D call: TRBD2 (5 bases). The V gene lost 5 bases and the J gene lost 7 bases, with 16 bases spanning the gap. This CDR3 is built from 14 residues. The germline V gene has CDR1 MDHEN and CDR2 SYDVKM. The CDR3 DNA reads as TGTGCCAGCAGTCGTATAAGCGGAGCAAATACGCAGTATTTT. This translates into CASSRISGANTQYF.

This clone was seen only a few times. A junction boundary mismatches the germline segment, possibly from a read error. The V gene is TRBV14, the J gene TRBJ2-2; D unresolved. CDR1 is SGHDN, CDR2 FVKESK, per germline. This CDR3 is 13 amino acids long. The CDR3 protein is CASSLMNNGELFF. CDR3 DNA: TGTGCCAGCAGCCTTATGAACAACGGGGAGCTGTTTTTT. Full variable domain (missing parts from reference TRBV14 and TRBJ2-2): EAGVTQFPSHSVIEKGQTVTLRCDPISGHDNLYWYRRVMGKEIKFLLHFVKESKQDESGMPNNRFLAERTGGTYSTLKVQPAELEDSGVYFCASSLMNNGELFFGEGSRLTVL.